The rows below give T cell receptor beta chains drawn from one sample of a study of T cells after yellow fever vaccination. MiXCR, applied by TCRdb to the 5' RACE reads, yields one record per CDR3 protein. The sample has under 200,000 distinct CDR3 sequences, approximately 10% seen once; the top ten hold around 34%. Here the sequenced sample was CD8+ T cells sorted from PBMCs, taken 15 days after the yellow fever booster vaccination. The origin of the receptors is a man aged 18 to 35 who received the YFV17D yellow fever vaccine. Both conserved end residues are part of each CDR3. The order of the fields is V gene, J gene, D gene, CDR3 length, clone size, CDR3 DNA, CDR3 protein. A D gene is named only where the DNA matches it firmly. Size is stated for part of the rows, as once, few or many counts, or as a class when the clone is expanded.

TRBV6-2/TRBV6-3	TRBJ1-2	.	9	few	TGTGCCAGCGGGTATGGCTACACCTTC	CASGYGYTF
TRBV3-1	TRBJ2-3	TRBD2	17	few	TGTGCCAGCAGCCTCTTGGGCGGGGGGGCCGCGACAGATACGCAGTATTTT	CASSLLGGGAATDTQYF
TRBV12-3/TRBV12-4	TRBJ2-7	.	12	few	TGTGCCAGCAGTTTTTCGGCCCGTCGTCAGTACTTC	CASSFSARRQYF
TRBV6-2/TRBV6-3	TRBJ1-6	.	15	.	TGTGCCAGCAGCTTCGGGACGGAATATAATTCACCCCTCCACTTT	CASSFGTEYNSPLHF
TRBV6-1	TRBJ2-3	.	15	.	TGTGCCAGCAGTGAACATCGTAGCCGCACAGATACGCAGTATTTT	CASSEHRSRTDTQYF
TRBV5-1	TRBJ2-5	.	13	.	TGCGCCAGCAGCCTCCGCCCCACAAAGACCCAGTACTTC	CASSLRPTKTQYF
TRBV3-1	TRBJ1-1	.	20	many	TGTGCCAGCAGCAATGTCGGTCTTTTCAGGGAAGCACGTTGGAACACTGAAGCTTTCTTT	CASSNVGLFREARWNTEAFF
TRBV18	TRBJ2-5	.	14	few	TGTGCCAGCTCACCAGGGGCATACCAAGAGACCCAGTACTTC	CASSPGAYQETQYF
TRBV21-1	TRBJ1-2	.	16	.	TGTGCCAGCAGCAAACGGGACCCCTACGACGTCTATGGCTACACCTTC	CASSKRDPYDVYGYTF
TRBV12-3/TRBV12-4	TRBJ2-5	.	12	few	TGTGCCAGCAGTTTGCAGGGAGAGACCCAGTACTTC	CASSLQGETQYF
TRBV2	TRBJ2-1	TRBD2	15	many	TGTGCCAGCAGAACAAGCGGGGGAGCCTACAATGAGCAGTTCTTC	CASRTSGGAYNEQFF
TRBV25-1	TRBJ2-7	.	11	few	TGTGCCAGCACAGATCGCTACGAGCAGTACTTC	CASTDRYEQYF
TRBV12-3/TRBV12-4	TRBJ2-7	.	12	.	TGTGCCAGCAGCCCACCCCTCCTTGAGCAGTACTTC	CASSPPLLEQYF
TRBV12-3/TRBV12-4	TRBJ1-3	.	15	many	TGTGCCAGCAGTTTAGTGGGGTTAGCTGGAAACACCATATATTTT	CASSLVGLAGNTIYF
TRBV7-2	TRBJ1-2	TRBD1	15	.	TGTGCCAGCAGCTCTAGGACAGGAGATCACTATGGCTACACCTTC	CASSSRTGDHYGYTF
TRBV7-9	TRBJ2-3	.	15	.	TGTGCCAGCAGCCCCCCACGGGGCTACACAGATACGCAGTATTTT	CASSPPRGYTDTQYF